These T cell receptor beta chains were read from a single sample in a study of cytomegalovirus exposure and HLA in healthy donors. This table comes from immunoSEQ multiplex PCR, and its TCRdb copy is limited to in-frame clones, with some not included. The sample has 38,000 or so clones, approximately 92% seen once. Specimen: PBMCs. The receptors shown here come from a young man in good health and CMV-seronegative. CDR3s include the opening cysteine and the closing phenylalanine or tryptophan. D genes are given only for firm matches. A row's size may be missing; if present it is once, few, many or a size class.

cdr3_length: 13; clone_size: -; v_call: TRBV5-1; j_call: TRBJ2-5; d_call: -; cdr3_aa: CASSLGRKETQYF; cdr3_nt: TGCGCCAGCAGCTTGGGCAGGAAAGAGACCCAGTACTTC
cdr3_length: 14; clone_size: -; v_call: TRBV6-1; j_call: TRBJ2-3; d_call: -; cdr3_aa: CASKGGGPTDTQYF; cdr3_nt: TGTGCCAGCAAAGGCGGGGGCCCTACAGATACGCAGTATTTT
cdr3_length: 15; clone_size: -; v_call: TRBV5-6; j_call: TRBJ2-1; d_call: -; cdr3_aa: CASSLTAADPNEQFF; cdr3_nt: TGTGCCAGCAGCCTGACCGCGGCTGATCCCAATGAGCAGTTCTTC
cdr3_length: 15; clone_size: -; v_call: TRBV1; j_call: TRBJ2-5; d_call: -; cdr3_aa: CTSGSPSGSQETQYF; cdr3_nt: TGCACCAGCGGGTCGCCGAGCGGGAGCCAAGAGACCCAGTACTTC
cdr3_length: 15; clone_size: -; v_call: TRBV5-1; j_call: TRBJ2-2; d_call: -; cdr3_aa: CASSVTGTNTGELFF; cdr3_nt: TGCGCCAGCAGCGTCACCGGGACAAACACCGGGGAGCTGTTTTTT
cdr3_length: 14; clone_size: -; v_call: TRBV19; j_call: TRBJ2-2; d_call: -; cdr3_aa: CATKDIANTGELFF; cdr3_nt: TGTGCCACAAAAGACATCGCGAACACCGGGGAGCTGTTTTTT
cdr3_length: 16; clone_size: -; v_call: TRBV5-1; j_call: TRBJ2-1; d_call: TRBD2; cdr3_aa: CASSLSGTSGVNEQFF; cdr3_nt: TGCGCCAGCAGCTTGTCTGGGACTAGCGGGGTAAATGAGCAGTTCTTC
cdr3_length: 14; clone_size: -; v_call: TRBV5-1; j_call: TRBJ2-1; d_call: TRBD1; cdr3_aa: CASSLGQGNNEQFF; cdr3_nt: TGCGCCAGCAGCTTGGGACAGGGTAACAATGAGCAGTTCTTC
cdr3_length: 18; clone_size: once; v_call: TRBV27; j_call: TRBJ2-3; d_call: TRBD2; cdr3_aa: CASSFVIGLAGKADTQYF; cdr3_nt: TGTGCCAGCAGTTTTGTGATAGGACTAGCGGGAAAGGCAGATACGCAGTATTTT
cdr3_length: 16; clone_size: once; v_call: TRBV6-5; j_call: TRBJ1-2; d_call: -; cdr3_aa: CASSYSGGEGKDGYTF; cdr3_nt: TGTGCCAGCAGTTACTCCGGAGGGGAGGGGAAGGATGGCTACACCTTC
cdr3_length: 14; clone_size: -; v_call: TRBV5-1; j_call: TRBJ2-3; d_call: TRBD1; cdr3_aa: CASSPRQGIDTQYF; cdr3_nt: TGCGCCAGCAGCCCTAGACAGGGGATAGATACGCAGTATTTT
cdr3_length: 15; clone_size: -; v_call: TRBV4-1; j_call: TRBJ2-7; d_call: TRBD1; cdr3_aa: CASSHGTGTTYEQYF; cdr3_nt: TGCGCCAGCAGCCATGGGACAGGGACGACCTACGAGCAGTACTTC
cdr3_length: 15; clone_size: -; v_call: TRBV7-9; j_call: TRBJ1-5; d_call: TRBD1; cdr3_aa: CASSPGTGGSQPQHF; cdr3_nt: TGTGCCAGCAGCCCCGGGACAGGGGGGAGTCAGCCCCAGCATTTT
cdr3_length: 15; clone_size: -; v_call: TRBV5-1; j_call: TRBJ2-7; d_call: TRBD2; cdr3_aa: CASSLVAGGSYEQYF; cdr3_nt: TGCGCCAGCAGCTTGGTAGCGGGAGGGTCCTACGAGCAGTACTTC
cdr3_length: 14; clone_size: -; v_call: TRBV5-4; j_call: TRBJ1-1; d_call: -; cdr3_aa: CASSLDSGGTEAFF; cdr3_nt: TGTGCCAGCAGCTTGGATAGCGGGGGCACTGAAGCTTTCTTT
cdr3_length: 14; clone_size: -; v_call: TRBV27; j_call: TRBJ2-3; d_call: TRBD2; cdr3_aa: CASSSRLAPGTQYF; cdr3_nt: TGTGCCAGCAGTTCCCGACTAGCACCAGGTACGCAGTATTTT
cdr3_length: 14; clone_size: -; v_call: TRBV2; j_call: TRBJ2-7; d_call: -; cdr3_aa: CASTTEWGGSEQYF; cdr3_nt: TGTGCCAGCACGACAGAATGGGGAGGCTCCGAGCAGTACTTC
cdr3_length: 15; clone_size: -; v_call: TRBV7-9; j_call: TRBJ2-7; d_call: -; cdr3_aa: CASSFQGPPSYEQYF; cdr3_nt: TGTGCCAGCAGCTTTCAGGGTCCACCTTCCTACGAGCAGTACTTC
cdr3_length: 15; clone_size: -; v_call: TRBV28; j_call: TRBJ2-1; d_call: TRBD2; cdr3_aa: CASSPSGSPYNEQFF; cdr3_nt: TGTGCCAGCAGTCCTAGCGGATCCCCCTACAATGAGCAGTTCTTC
cdr3_length: 13; clone_size: -; v_call: TRBV6-1; j_call: TRBJ1-2; d_call: -; cdr3_aa: CAGRTVTGNGYTF; cdr3_nt: TGTGCCGGCCGGACTGTGACGGGGAACGGCTACACCTTC
cdr3_length: 14; clone_size: once; v_call: TRBV7-6; j_call: TRBJ2-1; d_call: -; cdr3_aa: CASSLGTTYNEQFF; cdr3_nt: TGTGCCAGCAGCTTAGGGACTACTTACAATGAGCAGTTCTTC
cdr3_length: 15; clone_size: -; v_call: TRBV9; j_call: TRBJ1-2; d_call: TRBD1; cdr3_aa: CASSVSPGTGNGYTF; cdr3_nt: TGTGCCAGCAGCGTTTCACCCGGGACAGGGAACGGCTACACCTTC
cdr3_length: 17; clone_size: -; v_call: TRBV27; j_call: TRBJ2-3; d_call: TRBD2; cdr3_aa: CASSFWAGGPDGDTQYF; cdr3_nt: TGTGCCAGCAGTTTTTGGGCGGGGGGGCCCGACGGGGATACGCAGTATTTT
cdr3_length: 15; clone_size: -; v_call: TRBV13; j_call: TRBJ1-1; d_call: -; cdr3_aa: CASSRSETQNTEAFF; cdr3_nt: TGTGCCAGCAGCCGATCCGAAACACAGAACACTGAAGCTTTCTTT
cdr3_length: 17; clone_size: -; v_call: TRBV5-1; j_call: TRBJ2-1; d_call: TRBD2; cdr3_aa: CASSLDAGGTSYNEQFF; cdr3_nt: TGCGCCAGCAGCTTGGACGCGGGGGGGACCTCCTACAATGAGCAGTTCTTC
cdr3_length: 14; clone_size: -; v_call: TRBV9; j_call: TRBJ1-2; d_call: -; cdr3_aa: CASSVAGIGYGYTF; cdr3_nt: TGTGCCAGCAGCGTAGCAGGAATAGGCTATGGCTACACCTTC
cdr3_length: 15; clone_size: few; v_call: TRBV5-6; j_call: TRBJ1-5; d_call: -; cdr3_aa: CASSRSGFSNQPQHF; cdr3_nt: TGTGCCAGCAGCCGCAGCGGTTTTAGCAATCAGCCCCAGCATTTT
cdr3_length: 12; clone_size: -; v_call: TRBV2; j_call: TRBJ2-7; d_call: -; cdr3_aa: CASSDPTYEQYF; cdr3_nt: TGTGCCAGCAGTGATCCCACCTACGAGCAGTACTTC
cdr3_length: 15; clone_size: -; v_call: TRBV6-6; j_call: TRBJ2-2; d_call: -; cdr3_aa: CASRAGAQNTGELFF; cdr3_nt: TGTGCCAGCAGAGCAGGGGCCCAGAACACCGGGGAGCTGTTTTTT
cdr3_length: 11; clone_size: -; v_call: TRBV30; j_call: TRBJ2-1; d_call: -; cdr3_aa: CAWSGYHEQFF; cdr3_nt: TGTGCCTGGAGCGGGTACCATGAGCAGTTCTTC
cdr3_length: 14; clone_size: -; v_call: TRBV9; j_call: TRBJ1-1; d_call: -; cdr3_aa: CASSAMSRSTEAFF; cdr3_nt: TGTGCCAGCAGCGCCATGAGCCGGAGCACTGAAGCTTTCTTT
cdr3_length: 14; clone_size: -; v_call: TRBV6-4; j_call: TRBJ2-1; d_call: -; cdr3_aa: CASSGDSENNEQFF; cdr3_nt: TGTGCCAGCAGTGGAGATAGCGAGAACAATGAGCAGTTCTTC
cdr3_length: 15; clone_size: -; v_call: TRBV28; j_call: TRBJ2-2; d_call: TRBD2; cdr3_aa: CASSLAGVHTGELFF; cdr3_nt: TGTGCCAGCAGCCTAGCGGGGGTCCACACCGGGGAGCTGTTTTTT
cdr3_length: 14; clone_size: -; v_call: TRBV6-5; j_call: TRBJ1-1; d_call: TRBD1; cdr3_aa: CASRDSGGRSEAFF; cdr3_nt: TGTGCCAGCAGGGATTCAGGGGGCAGGTCTGAAGCTTTCTTT
cdr3_length: 16; clone_size: -; v_call: TRBV9; j_call: TRBJ2-4; d_call: TRBD1; cdr3_aa: CASSTTGGLAKNIQYF; cdr3_nt: TGTGCCAGCAGCACCACAGGGGGCCTAGCCAAAAACATTCAGTACTTC
cdr3_length: 15; clone_size: few; v_call: TRBV5-6; j_call: TRBJ2-7; d_call: TRBD1; cdr3_aa: CASSRFGRTGYEQYF; cdr3_nt: TGTGCCAGCAGCCGGTTTGGGAGGACAGGGTACGAGCAGTACTTC
cdr3_length: 14; clone_size: -; v_call: TRBV10-3; j_call: TRBJ1-2; d_call: -; cdr3_aa: CAISESFRVRGYTF; cdr3_nt: TGTGCCATCAGTGAGTCCTTCAGGGTACGTGGCTACACCTTC
cdr3_length: 15; clone_size: -; v_call: TRBV18; j_call: TRBJ1-6; d_call: -; cdr3_aa: CASSPGLGADSPLHF; cdr3_nt: TGTGCCAGCTCACCGGGCCTAGGGGCGGATTCACCCCTCCACTTT
cdr3_length: 15; clone_size: -; v_call: TRBV19; j_call: TRBJ2-2; d_call: TRBD1; cdr3_aa: CASTMGTGRSGELFF; cdr3_nt: TGTGCCAGTACTATGGGGACAGGGAGGTCCGGGGAGCTGTTTTTT
cdr3_length: 14; clone_size: -; v_call: TRBV28; j_call: TRBJ2-1; d_call: TRBD1; cdr3_aa: CASNRDRVNNEQFF; cdr3_nt: TGTGCCAGCAACCGGGACAGGGTAAACAATGAGCAGTTCTTC
cdr3_length: 14; clone_size: -; v_call: TRBV6-1; j_call: TRBJ1-5; d_call: -; cdr3_aa: CATGGTYSNQPQHF; cdr3_nt: TGTGCCACGGGGGGCACGTATAGCAATCAGCCCCAGCATTTT
cdr3_length: 15; clone_size: -; v_call: TRBV6-6; j_call: TRBJ1-3; d_call: -; cdr3_aa: CASSLPTDSGNTIYF; cdr3_nt: TGTGCCAGCAGCCTCCCGACAGACTCTGGAAACACCATATATTTT
cdr3_length: 15; clone_size: -; v_call: TRBV7-6; j_call: TRBJ1-1; d_call: -; cdr3_aa: CASSLEQFANTEAFF; cdr3_nt: TGTGCCAGCAGCTTAGAACAGTTCGCGAACACTGAAGCTTTCTTT
cdr3_length: 14; clone_size: -; v_call: TRBV6-1; j_call: TRBJ2-7; d_call: TRBD1; cdr3_aa: CASRIGQGAYEQYF; cdr3_nt: TGTGCCAGCAGGATAGGGCAGGGGGCGTACGAGCAGTACTTC
cdr3_length: 13; clone_size: -; v_call: TRBV6-1; j_call: TRBJ1-2; d_call: TRBD1; cdr3_aa: CASRKQGDYGYTF; cdr3_nt: TGTGCCAGCAGGAAACAGGGGGACTATGGCTACACCTTC
cdr3_length: 14; clone_size: -; v_call: TRBV6-5; j_call: TRBJ1-1; d_call: -; cdr3_aa: CATLPAEQNTEAFF; cdr3_nt: TGTGCCACCCTCCCGGCGGAGCAGAACACTGAAGCTTTCTTT
cdr3_length: 14; clone_size: -; v_call: TRBV4-2; j_call: TRBJ1-2; d_call: TRBD1; cdr3_aa: CASSQDRGQDGYTF; cdr3_nt: TGTGCCAGCAGCCAAGACAGGGGACAGGATGGCTACACCTTC
cdr3_length: 19; clone_size: -; v_call: TRBV7-9; j_call: TRBJ2-1; d_call: TRBD1; cdr3_aa: CASSLAHRDRVAVYNEQFF; cdr3_nt: TGTGCCAGCAGCTTAGCCCACCGGGACAGGGTTGCGGTCTACAATGAGCAGTTCTTC